One and the same sample provided the 10 T cell receptor beta chains below, sequenced in a study of identical twins. TCRdb re-analysed the 5' RACE reads in MiXCR, keeping a single row per CDR3 protein. Of 650,000 to 750,000 distinct CDR3 sequences listed, around 21% are singletons. These data were also filed under a second study, of T cells expressing NK-cell markers.

The source material was PBMCs. The receptors stem from a woman aged 18 to 35 in good health.

This chain uses TRBV27 with TRBJ2-1, with 10 bases fitting TRBD2. This CDR3 comprises 14 residues. Germline V lookup: CDR1 MNHEY, CDR2 SMNVEV (reference sequence). With V trimmed by 10 bases and J by 7 bases, 10 bases remained unmatched. The CDR3 spells CATWEASGSNEQFF. CDR3 sequence (DNA): TGTGCCACATGGGAGGCTAGCGGGAGTAATGAGCAGTTCTTC.

This clonotype has just a few counts. One end of the junction is discordant with germline, which a read error may explain. This rearrangement joins TRBV7-7 to TRBJ1-1; the D is unclear. Germline-derived CDR1 and CDR2 are SSHAT and FNYEAQ (reference sequence). CDR3 length: 10 amino acids. The CDR3 sequence is CASSLPEAFF. CDR3 sequence (DNA): TGTGCTAGCAGCTTACCCGAAGCTTTCTTT.

The chain is built from TRBV5-1 and TRBJ1-2; D perhaps matches TRBD1 (5 bases). The CDR3 length is 12 residues. The germline gives CDR1 SGHRS, CDR2 YFSETQ. Trimming left V 7 bases short and J 1 base short, with 8 bases between. In DNA form, the CDR3 reads TGCGCCAGCCGGGGCCTTAACTATGGCTACACCTTC. This encodes CASRGLNYGYTF.

V usage is TRBV5-1 and J usage is TRBJ2-2, with 8 bases that match TRBD2. Trimming took 4 bases from V and 1 from J; bases not matched to a gene: 9. Germline V lookup: CDR1 SGHRS, CDR2 YFSETQ. CDR3 length equals 17 residues. CDR3 coding DNA: TGCGCCAGCAGCCCCCTTTTTGGGACTAGGAACACCGGGGAGCTGTTTTTT. This encodes CASSPLFGTRNTGELFF.

The chain recombines TRBV20-1 with TRBJ2-5; TRBD2 matches at 7 bases. Per germline, CDR1 DFQATT and CDR2 SNEGSKA (reference sequence). Unmatched junction bases numbered 14, after V lost 5 bases and J lost 5 bases. The CDR3 consists of 15 residues. CDR3 amino acids: CSASVSAGYVETQYF. Written as DNA, the CDR3 is TGCAGTGCTTCAGTTTCAGCGGGATATGTCGAGACCCAGTACTTC.

This chain joins TRBV20-1 and TRBJ2-7; unclear D gene. With 0 bases removed from V and 3 bases from J, the gap between germline ends came to 6 bases. This CDR3 region has 12 residues. Germline-derived CDR1 and CDR2 are DFQATT and SNEGSKA (reference sequence). CDR3 nucleotide sequence: TGCAGTGCTAGAGATGTAATCTACGAGCAGTACTTC. Translated: CSARDVIYEQYF.

The chain uses TRBV7-9 and TRBJ2-1; no definite D call. CDR3 length equals 14 residues. Germline V gene data show CDR1 as SEHNR and CDR2 as FQNEAQ (reference sequence). Trimming shortened V by 7 bases and J by 4 bases, and 14 bases separated the two germline ends. In DNA, the CDR3 is TGTGCCAGCATCCTGCCGGGTCAGTACAATGAGCAGTTCTTC. It translates to CASILPGQYNEQFF. Complete variable domain (other parts from reference TRBV7-9 and TRBJ2-1): DTGVSQNPRHKITKRGQNVTFRCDPISEHNRLYWYRQTLGQGPEFLTYFQNEAQLEKSRLLSDRFSAERPKGSFSTLEIQRTEQGDSAMYLCASILPGQYNEQFFGPGTRLTVL.

The gene calls are TRBV21-1 and TRBJ1-1. TRBV21-1 constitutes a pseudogene. This CDR3 is built from 11 residues. The CDR3 sequence is CASIHSFEAFF. The CDR3 nucleotides are TGTGCCAGCATCCACAGCTTTGAAGCTTTCTTT.

This clonotype was recorded a few times. The chain joins TRBV5-1 to TRBJ2-4; either TRBD1 or TRBD2 may fit D (7 bases each). In germline, CDR1 is SGHRS, CDR2 YFSETQ. The CDR3 spans 20 residues. With 0 bases removed from V and 5 bases from J, the gap between germline ends came to 27 bases. CDR3 nucleotides: TGCGCCAGCAGCTTGGGGTCAAGGAGCGGGACAGCCTCAAGCCAAAACATTCAGTACTTC. Its translation: CASSLGSRSGTASSQNIQYF. The full variable domain, in which reference TRBV5-1 and TRBJ2-4 provide the parts outside the CDR3, is KAGVTQTPRYLIKTRGQQVTLSCSPISGHRSVSWYQQTPGQGLQFLFEYFSETQRNKGNFPGRFSGRQFSNSRSEMNVSTLELGDSALYLCASSLGSRSGTASSQNIQYFGAGTRLSVL.

The chain joins TRBV5-1 to TRBJ2-2; maybe TRBD1 (6 bases). The germline V and J ends were trimmed by 3 bases and 6 bases, with 15 bases remaining between them. CDR1 SGHRS and CDR2 YFSETQ come from the germline V gene. The CDR3 is 15 residues long. DNA of the CDR3: TGCGCCAGCAGCTCATCGGGACAAGCTTCCGGGGAGCTGTTTTTT. It encodes CASSSSGQASGELFF.